This entry features one T cell receptor (beta chain) sequence. The target antigen is unknown. Both 60 Vbeta primers and 13 Jbeta primers went into the PCR. Sequencing was performed with immunoSEQ multiplex PCR; in TCRdb, only in-frame clones are kept and a portion is missing. The sample shows more than 85,000 clones, around 81% of them seen only once. Germline values: CDR1 MNHNS, CDR2 SASEGT. Trimming removed 0 bases from V and 4 bases from J, with 6 bases in between. This CDR3 contains 13 residues. The source of the sample is a study of cytomegalovirus exposure and HLA in healthy donors. Study findings and constraints: Reported performance of the classifier showed diagnosis of cytomegalovirus status with high specificity and sensitivity. It was likely that a cluster of highly shared sequence variants was a sequencing artifact. The majority of CMV-associated TCR beta chains were reported as apparently HLA-restricted in a later analysis.

Material for sequencing was PBMCs. The sequence was collected from a woman aged 25-40 years in good health and CMV-seronegative. The chain carries TRBV6-1 and TRBJ1-1, with unresolved D. CDR3 in amino acids: CASSEARGTEAFF. The DNA for the CDR3 is TGTGCCAGCAGTGAAGCCCGGGGCACTGAAGCTTTCTTT.